This TCR beta chain was found in a study of blood T cells in healthy people across ages. Study results and caveats: With age, beta diversity per million T cells declined roughly linearly, significantly by about 37. A greater number of naive CD4+ cells and higher diversity distinguished long-lived donors from aged donors.

This clonotype appeared a few times. Antigen: not known. The CDR3 is made up of 14 amino acids. Trimming took 6 bases from V and 1 from J; bases not matched to a gene: 4. Combining a sample-barcoded 5' primer with a J-beta primer mix, a second PCR ran for roughly 6 to 12 cycles. TCRdb analysed the 5' RACE reads with MiXCR anew, one entry per CDR3 protein. Of some 1.5 million distinct CDR3 sequences in the sample, roughly 28% were seen once. The sequence came from a woman aged 30 to 39 in good health. What was sequenced was blood. The V and J genes are TRBV12-3 or TRBV12-4 and TRBJ1-2; TRBD1 matches at 8 bases. CDR3 loop: CASRKQGVNYGYTF. DNA of the CDR3: TGTGCCAGCAGGAAACAGGGGGTTAACTATGGCTACACCTTC.